The rows below give T cell receptor beta chains drawn from one sample of a study of T cell clonotyping in hematopoietic cell transplantation. The protocol was immunoSEQ multiplex PCR, while the TCRdb copy is restricted to in-frame clones and leaves out a portion. The sample includes over 5,000 clones, just under 90% of them seen just once. Material: peripheral blood mononuclear cells, obtained 100 days after allogeneic stem cell transplant. The receptors were gathered from a female patient between 40 and 50 years old who had an allogeneic stem cell transplant from a related donor, so the T cells may come from the graft donor. Some clones in this sample may be carry-over from other donors' samples. CDR3s include the opening cysteine and the closing phenylalanine or tryptophan. A D gene is named only where the DNA matches it firmly. Clone size, where shown, is once, few, many, or a class for clones that have expanded.

clone size	D gene	V gene	CDR3 length	J gene	CDR3 DNA	CDR3 protein
-	TRBD2	TRBV4-2	17	TRBJ2-3	TGTGCCAGCAGCTATTGGACTAGCGGGGGTACCACAGATACGCAGTATTTT	CASSYWTSGGTTDTQYF
-	-	TRBV28	13	TRBJ1-5	TGTGCCAGCAGTTTTGGGATCGATCAGCCCCAGCATTTT	CASSFGIDQPQHF
-	-	TRBV7-9	12	TRBJ1-2	TGTGCCAGCAGCTTGTTCCACTATGGCTACACCTTC	CASSLFHYGYTF
-	TRBD1	TRBV28	14	TRBJ1-4	TGTGCCAGTCGTTTGGGACAGGGTTTTGAAAAACTGTTTTTT	CASRLGQGFEKLFF
-	TRBD2	TRBV7-7	14	TRBJ2-1	TGTGCCAGCAGCAGAGGACTAGCGGACAATGAGCAGTTCTTC	CASSRGLADNEQFF
-	-	TRBV7-9	15	TRBJ2-1	TGTGCCAGTAGCCCCTGGGGGCAGGCCTACAATGAGCAGTTCTTC	CASSPWGQAYNEQFF
few	-	TRBV4-2	14	TRBJ2-7	TGTGCCAGCAGCCAAGAGGTGGTCGCATACGAGCAGTACTTC	CASSQEVVAYEQYF
-	-	TRBV7-2	13	TRBJ1-5	TGTGCCAGCAGCTTCCTGGGCGGGCAGCCCCAGCATTTT	CASSFLGGQPQHF
-	-	TRBV6-9	14	TRBJ1-4	TGTGCCAGCAGTTACTCGGGAGCGGACGAAAAACTGTTTTTT	CASSYSGADEKLFF
-	TRBD1	TRBV25-1	16	TRBJ1-5	TGTGCCAGAGGACAGGGTAAGGGATGTACAGGTCAGCCCCAGCATTTT	CARGQGKGCTGQPQHF
-	-	TRBV6-5	11	TRBJ2-5	TGTGCCAGCACCGAGCGAGAGACCCAGTACTTC	CASTERETQYF
-	TRBD1	TRBV9	14	TRBJ2-7	TGTGCCAGCAGCAGAGACAGGGCAGGGGGAGAGCAGTACTTC	CASSRDRAGGEQYF
-	-	TRBV15	13	TRBJ1-2	TGTGCCACCAGCAGCCCTAACAGCTATGGCTACACCTTC	CATSSPNSYGYTF
-	TRBD2	TRBV2	15	TRBJ2-3	TGTGCCAGCAGGGGAGGGTCCTTTAGCACAGATACGCAGTATTTT	CASRGGSFSTDTQYF
once	-	TRBV7-3	13	TRBJ2-5	TGTGCCAGCAGCTTAAATCGGCAAGAGACCCAGTACTTC	CASSLNRQETQYF
-	-	TRBV2	13	TRBJ2-3	TGTGCCAGCAGGGGTGACAGCACAGATACGCAGTATTTT	CASRGDSTDTQYF
-	-	TRBV28	13	TRBJ1-1	TGTGCCAGCAGGGACGGGGTGAACACTGAAGCTTTCTTT	CASRDGVNTEAFF
once	TRBD1	TRBV29-1	14	TRBJ1-5	TGCAGCGTTAGTGGACAGGGAGGCAATCAGCCCCAGCATTTT	CSVSGQGGNQPQHF
-	TRBD2	TRBV11-2	18	TRBJ2-2	TGTGCCAGCAGCTCCAGGCTAGCGGGAGTACGAAACACCGGGGAGCTGTTTTTT	CASSSRLAGVRNTGELFF
-	TRBD2	TRBV6-4	15	TRBJ2-1	TGTGCCAGCAGTGAATCCAGCGGGAGGGCCGGTGAGCAGTTCTTC	CASSESSGRAGEQFF
-	TRBD1	TRBV5-5	14	TRBJ2-7	TGTGCCAGCAGCTTAGGACAGGTACTCTACGAGCAGTACTTC	CASSLGQVLYEQYF
-	TRBD2	TRBV5-1	19	TRBJ2-2	TGCGCCAGCAGCATCCCCGGACTAGCGGGAGGGGTGAACACCGGGGAGCTGTTTTTT	CASSIPGLAGGVNTGELFF
-	TRBD2	TRBV2	18	TRBJ2-7	TGTGCCAGCAGCCTCCCGACTAGCGGGAGGCTGGAACCCTACGAGCAGTACTTC	CASSLPTSGRLEPYEQYF
-	-	TRBV6-1	13	TRBJ2-2	TGTGCCAGCACCAGGGGGGACACCGGGGAGCTGTTTTTT	CASTRGDTGELFF
-	-	TRBV18	15	TRBJ1-4	TGTGCCAGCTCGCCCGGACGAGGGGCTAATGAAAAACTGTTTTTT	CASSPGRGANEKLFF
-	-	TRBV11-2	15	TRBJ1-2	TGTGCCAGCAGCTTAGCCGGAGGTGCCCGCTATGGCTACACCTTC	CASSLAGGARYGYTF
-	-	TRBV28	13	TRBJ1-2	TGTGCCAGCAGTCCCCCCCAGGGCCGTGGCTACACCTTC	CASSPPQGRGYTF
once	TRBD1	TRBV7-9	12	TRBJ1-1	TGTGCCAGCAGATCTTCCGACAGGGAGGCTTTCTTT	CASRSSDREAFF
-	-	TRBV13	15	TRBJ2-2	TGTGCCAGCAGCTTAGGGCAGCGAAACACCGGGGAGCTGTTTTTT	CASSLGQRNTGELFF
-	TRBD1	TRBV11-2	16	TRBJ1-5	TGTGCCAGCAGCTTAGGACAGGGAAGGTATGGGGAGCCCCAGCATTTT	CASSLGQGRYGEPQHF
-	-	TRBV6-5	14	TRBJ2-7	TGTGCCAGCAGTTACTCGACGGGTACCCACGAGCAGTACTTC	CASSYSTGTHEQYF
-	TRBD2	TRBV6-4	14	TRBJ2-3	TGTGCCAGCAGTGACTCGGGAGGGCCAGATACGCAGTATTTT	CASSDSGGPDTQYF
-	TRBD1	TRBV7-9	16	TRBJ1-2	TGTGCCAGCAGCCAACAAGCCGGGACAGGGGACTATGGCTACACCTTC	CASSQQAGTGDYGYTF
-	TRBD1	TRBV5-1	16	TRBJ1-1	TGCGCCAGCAGCCCCGACAGGGGAGGGATGAACACTGAAGCTTTCTTT	CASSPDRGGMNTEAFF
large	TRBD2	TRBV13	15	TRBJ2-1	TGTGCCAGCAGCGACCTAGCGGGTATGCTCGGTCGGCAGTTCTTC	CASSDLAGMLGRQFF
-	-	TRBV2	14	TRBJ1-1	TGTGCCAGCAGGAGGCAGGAGGGTTACACTGAAGCTTTCTTT	CASRRQEGYTEAFF
-	-	TRBV30	13	TRBJ1-1	TGTGCCTGGAGTAGTGGGGATCGCACTGAAGCTTTCTTT	CAWSSGDRTEAFF
-	TRBD2	TRBV9	16	TRBJ2-2	TGTGCCAGCAGCTTACGACTAGCGGGAGTGGTCGGGGAGCTGTTTTTT	CASSLRLAGVVGELFF
once	TRBD1	TRBV27	15	TRBJ1-3	TGTGCCAGCAGTTTAGGGAGGGGGCGCGGAAACACCATATATTTT	CASSLGRGRGNTIYF
-	-	TRBV5-1	15	TRBJ1-1	TGCGCCAGCAGCCCCCTCACGGGTTTCAACACTGAAGCTTTCTTT	CASSPLTGFNTEAFF
-	TRBD1	TRBV6-1	13	TRBJ2-7	TGTGCCAGCACGCGGACAGGGGTGAACGAGCAGTACTTC	CASTRTGVNEQYF
few	TRBD2	TRBV7-2	15	TRBJ2-7	TGTGCCAGCAGCCTCGGGGGGGGGATTGGCGACGAGCAGTACTTC	CASSLGGGIGDEQYF
-	TRBD1	TRBV5-1	14	TRBJ1-2	TGCGCCAGCAGCTCTCCGGGACAGACCTATGGCTACACCTTC	CASSSPGQTYGYTF